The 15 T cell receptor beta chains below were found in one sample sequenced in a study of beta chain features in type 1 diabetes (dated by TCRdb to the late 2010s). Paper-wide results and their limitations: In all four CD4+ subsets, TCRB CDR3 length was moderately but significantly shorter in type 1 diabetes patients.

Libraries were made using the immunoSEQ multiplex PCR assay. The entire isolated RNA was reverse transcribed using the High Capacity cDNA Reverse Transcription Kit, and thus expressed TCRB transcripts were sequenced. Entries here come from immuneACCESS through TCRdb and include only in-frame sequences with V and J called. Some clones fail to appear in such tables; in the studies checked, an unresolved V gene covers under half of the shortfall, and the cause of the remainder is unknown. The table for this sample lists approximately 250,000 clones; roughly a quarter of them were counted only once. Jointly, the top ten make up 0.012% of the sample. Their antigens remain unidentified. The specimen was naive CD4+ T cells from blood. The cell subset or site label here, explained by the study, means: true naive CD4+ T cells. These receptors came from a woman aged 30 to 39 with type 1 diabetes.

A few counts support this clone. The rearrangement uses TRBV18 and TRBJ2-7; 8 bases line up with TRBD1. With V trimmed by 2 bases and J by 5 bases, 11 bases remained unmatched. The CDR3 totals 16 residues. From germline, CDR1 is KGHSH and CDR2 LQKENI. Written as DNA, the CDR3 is TGTGCCAGCTCACCAAGGCCCGGGACAGGCATCCACGAGCAGTACTTC. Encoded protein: CASSPRPGTGIHEQYF.

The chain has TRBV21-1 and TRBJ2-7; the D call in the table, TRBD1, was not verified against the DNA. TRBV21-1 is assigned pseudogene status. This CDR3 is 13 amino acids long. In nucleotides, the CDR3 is TGTGCCAGCAGCAACCGGGACAGGGGCGAGCAGTACTTC. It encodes CASSNRDRGEQYF.

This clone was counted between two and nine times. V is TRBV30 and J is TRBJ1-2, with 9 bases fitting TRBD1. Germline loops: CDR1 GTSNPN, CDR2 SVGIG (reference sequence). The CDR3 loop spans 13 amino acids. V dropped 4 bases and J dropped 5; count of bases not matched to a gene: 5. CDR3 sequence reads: CAWNLDRGYGYTF. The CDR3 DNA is TGTGCCTGGAACCTGGACAGGGGTTATGGCTACACCTTC.

CDR3 bases: TGTGCCAGCAGGCAGGGCCCTGTAATCTACGAGCAGTACTTC. It translates to CASRQGPVIYEQYF. The rearrangement links TRBV2 to TRBJ2-7; possible D gene TRBD1, 5 bases. The CDR3 loop spans 14 amino acids. Trimming took 6 bases from V and 3 from J, leaving 15 bases between them. Germline loops: CDR1 SNHLY, CDR2 FYNNEI.

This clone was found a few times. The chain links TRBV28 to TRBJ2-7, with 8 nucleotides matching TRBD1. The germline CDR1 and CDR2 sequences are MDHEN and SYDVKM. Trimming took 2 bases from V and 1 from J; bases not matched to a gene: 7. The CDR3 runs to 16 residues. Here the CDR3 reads CASSLPPGQGSYEQYF. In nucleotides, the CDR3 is TGTGCCAGCAGTTTACCTCCAGGACAGGGATCCTACGAGCAGTACTTC.

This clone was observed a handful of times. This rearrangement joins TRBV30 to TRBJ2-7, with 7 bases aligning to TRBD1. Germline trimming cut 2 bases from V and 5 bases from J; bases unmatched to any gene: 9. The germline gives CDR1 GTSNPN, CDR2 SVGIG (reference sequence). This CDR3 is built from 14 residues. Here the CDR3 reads CAWSMGQGVHEQYF. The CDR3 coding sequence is TGTGCCTGGAGTATGGGTCAGGGGGTGCACGAGCAGTACTTC.

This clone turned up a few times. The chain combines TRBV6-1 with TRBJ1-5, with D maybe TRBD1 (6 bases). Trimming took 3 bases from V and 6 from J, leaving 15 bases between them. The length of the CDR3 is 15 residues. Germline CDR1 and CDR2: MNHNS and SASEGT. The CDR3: CASSDGGRWRQPQHF. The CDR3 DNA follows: TGTGCCAGCAGTGACGGGGGGCGTTGGCGTCAGCCCCAGCATTTT.

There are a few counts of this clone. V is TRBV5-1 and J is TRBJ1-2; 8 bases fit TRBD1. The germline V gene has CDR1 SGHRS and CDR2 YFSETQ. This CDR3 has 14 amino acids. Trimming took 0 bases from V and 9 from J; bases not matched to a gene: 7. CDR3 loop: CASSLDWTGIRYTF. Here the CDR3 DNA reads TGCGCCAGCAGCTTGGACTGGACAGGGATTCGCTACACCTTC.

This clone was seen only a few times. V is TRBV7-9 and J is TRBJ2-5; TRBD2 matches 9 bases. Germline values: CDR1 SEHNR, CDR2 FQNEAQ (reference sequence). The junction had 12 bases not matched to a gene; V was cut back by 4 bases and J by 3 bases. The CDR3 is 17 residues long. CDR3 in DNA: TGTGCCAGCAGCTACCCCACGGGGACTAGCAACGAAGAGACCCAGTACTTC. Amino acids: CASSYPTGTSNEETQYF. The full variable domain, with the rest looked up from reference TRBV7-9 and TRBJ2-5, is DTGVSQNPRHKITKRGQNVTFRCDPISEHNRLYWYRQTLGQGPEFLTYFQNEAQLEKSRLLSDRFSAERPKGSFSTLEIQRTEQGDSAMYLCASSYPTGTSNEETQYFGPGTRLLVL.

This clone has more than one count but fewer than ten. The chain's CDR3 is CASSERETQYF. CDR3 DNA: TGTGCCAGCAGTGAGCGGGAGACCCAGTACTTC. The gene calls are TRBV6-1 and TRBJ2-5; D uncertain. The CDR3 is 11 amino acids. Looked up from germline, CDR1 is MNHNS and CDR2 is SASEGT. V was clipped by 3 bases and J by 5 bases, with 4 bases between them.

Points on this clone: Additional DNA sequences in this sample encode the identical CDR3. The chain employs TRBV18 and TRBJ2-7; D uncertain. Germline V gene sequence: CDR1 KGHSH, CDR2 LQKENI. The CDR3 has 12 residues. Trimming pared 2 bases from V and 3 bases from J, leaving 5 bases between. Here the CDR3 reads CASSPSVYEQYF. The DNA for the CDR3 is TGTGCCAGCTCACCATCGGTCTACGAGCAGTACTTC.

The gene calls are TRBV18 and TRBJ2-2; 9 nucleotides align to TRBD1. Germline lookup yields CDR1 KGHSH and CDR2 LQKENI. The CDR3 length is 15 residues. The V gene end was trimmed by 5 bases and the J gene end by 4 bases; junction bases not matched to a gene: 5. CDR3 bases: TGTGCCAGCTCAGCCGGGACAGGGATCACCGGGGAGCTGTTTTTT. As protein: CASSAGTGITGELFF.

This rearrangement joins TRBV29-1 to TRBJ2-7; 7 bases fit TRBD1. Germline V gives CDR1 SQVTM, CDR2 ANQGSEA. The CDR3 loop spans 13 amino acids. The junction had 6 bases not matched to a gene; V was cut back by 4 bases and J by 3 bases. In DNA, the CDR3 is TGCAGCGTTGTGGCAGGGGGTGTCTACGAGCAGTACTTC. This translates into CSVVAGGVYEQYF.

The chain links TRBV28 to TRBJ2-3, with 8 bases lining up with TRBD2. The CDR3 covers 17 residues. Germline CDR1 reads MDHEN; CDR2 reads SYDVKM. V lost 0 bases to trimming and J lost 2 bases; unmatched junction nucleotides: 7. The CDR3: CASSLWASGRATDTQYF. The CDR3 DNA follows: TGTGCCAGCAGTTTATGGGCGTCCGGGAGGGCCACAGATACGCAGTATTTT.

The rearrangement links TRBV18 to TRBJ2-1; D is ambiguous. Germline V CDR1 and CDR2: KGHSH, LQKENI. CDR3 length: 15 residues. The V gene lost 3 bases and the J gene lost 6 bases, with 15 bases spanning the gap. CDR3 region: CASSPTEIPINEQFF. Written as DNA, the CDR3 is TGTGCCAGCTCACCGACGGAGATACCCATCAATGAGCAGTTCTTC.